The 14 T cell receptor beta chains given below trace back to one sample, sequenced in a study of cytomegalovirus exposure and HLA in healthy donors. A multiplex PCR was run with 60 Vbeta primers and 13 Jbeta primers. Generated by immunoSEQ multiplex PCR, the TCRdb table keeps only in-frame clones and is missing some. The sample records about 140,000 clones, 70% to 85% being singletons. The sample comprised PBMCs. Source of these receptors: a man in his thirties or forties in good health and CMV-seropositive.

The chain joins TRBV7-2 to TRBJ2-1, with D maybe TRBD1 (5 bases). The CDR3 is 16 residues long. Looked up from germline, CDR1 is SGHTA and CDR2 is FQGNSA. The V and J ends lost 0 bases and 9 bases respectively, with 18 bases between them. CDR3 residues: CASSLALGQQNPEQFF. The CDR3 region has the DNA TGTGCCAGCAGCTTAGCGCTAGGACAACAAAATCCTGAGCAGTTCTTC.

The rearrangement joins TRBV20-1 to TRBJ2-1; no reliable D call. V gave up 4 bases and J gave up 8 bases, with 9 bases separating them. The CDR3 covers 11 residues. Germline CDR1 is DFQATT and CDR2 is SNEGSKA (reference sequence). This CDR3 is CSAIDVHEQFF. Here the CDR3 DNA reads TGCAGTGCTATAGACGTCCATGAGCAGTTCTTC.

The chain couples TRBV5-5 to TRBJ2-7; TRBD2 might be the D (6 bases). CDR1 and CDR2 from the germline V gene are SGHKS and YYEKEE (reference sequence). This CDR3 has 15 amino acids. Trimming left V 4 bases short and J 2 bases short, with 16 bases between. The CDR3 DNA reads as TGTGCCAGCAGCCCCTCCCGACTAGTTGCCTACGAGCAGTACTTC. Amino acids: CASSPSRLVAYEQYF.

The chain has TRBV14 and TRBJ2-3, with TRBD2 identical over 10 bases. CDR1 is SGHDN, CDR2 FVKESK, per germline. V was clipped by 4 bases and J by 4 bases; unmatched bases: 11. The CDR3 has 17 residues. DNA of the CDR3: TGTGCCAGCAGCCTTCCTTTGGGGCTAGCGGGAGCAGATACGCAGTATTTT. Residues: CASSLPLGLAGADTQYF.

The V gene is TRBV2, the J gene TRBJ1-2; D not resolved. The CDR3 has 15 amino acids. Germline CDR1 is SNHLY and CDR2 is FYNNEI. Trimming pared 2 bases from V and 6 bases from J, leaving 16 bases between. This chain's CDR3 is CASSEIPRPEDGYTF. The DNA of the CDR3 is TGTGCCAGCAGTGAAATCCCTCGCCCTGAGGATGGCTACACCTTC. Full variable domain (rest looked up from reference TRBV2 and TRBJ1-2): EPEVTQTPSHQVTQMGQEVILRCVPISNHLYFYWYRQILGQKVEFLVSFYNNEISEKSEIFDDQFSVERPDGSNFTLKIRSTKLEDSAMYFCASSEIPRPEDGYTFGSGTRLTVV.

V gene TRBV9 combines with J gene TRBJ2-7; D call uncertain. Germline V gene sequence: CDR1 SGDLS, CDR2 YYNGEE. Trimming took off 3 bases at V and 5 bases at J, with 12 bases between the two ends. This CDR3 has 13 amino acids. The CDR3 sequence is CASSALSSNEQYF. CDR3 coding DNA: TGTGCCAGCAGCGCCCTCAGTTCGAACGAGCAGTACTTC. Complete variable domain (other parts from reference TRBV9 and TRBJ2-7): DSGVTQTPKHLITATGQRVTLRCSPRSGDLSVYWYQQSLDQGLQFLIQYYNGEERAKGNILERFSAQQFPDLHSELNLSSLELGDSALYFCASSALSSNEQYFGPGTRLTVT.

The rearrangement uses TRBV15 and TRBJ1-2, with D maybe TRBD1 (6 bases). This CDR3 is built from 16 residues. Germline lookup yields CDR1 LNHNV and CDR2 YYDKDF (reference sequence). V was pared by 0 bases and J by 6 bases, with 17 bases between. The DNA for the CDR3 is TGTGCCACCAGCAGAGATAGTCAGGGGAAAGAAAATGGCTACACCTTC. It yields the protein CATSRDSQGKENGYTF.

The sample holds a few counts of this clone. The J gene is TRBJ1-5, the V gene TRBV6-1; D is possibly TRBD1 (5 bases). From germline, CDR1 is MNHNS and CDR2 SASEGT. V was clipped by 4 bases and J by 1 base, with 11 bases between them. This CDR3 has 15 amino acids. In nucleotides, the CDR3 is TGTGCCAGCAGTGTAGGGGCAGGGAGCAATCAGCCCCAGCATTTT. Protein product: CASSVGAGSNQPQHF.

This clone was counted only a few times. V is TRBV5-1 and J is TRBJ2-2; 10 bases line up with TRBD1. The ends lost 6 bases at V and 8 bases at J; junction bases unmatched: 7. Germline V gene data show CDR1 as SGHRS and CDR2 as YFSETQ. This CDR3 comprises 14 residues. The DNA of the CDR3 is TGCGCCAGCACCCCGGGACAGGGGTCTGGGGAGCTGTTTTTT. This sequence encodes CASTPGQGSGELFF.

The V call is TRBV7-9, the J call TRBJ2-1, with D unresolved. This CDR3 is built from 14 residues. V dropped 5 bases and J dropped 4 bases, with 12 bases sitting between them. Germline CDR1 is SEHNR and CDR2 is FQNEAQ (reference sequence). The CDR3 sequence: CASSASENYNEQFF. The CDR3 coding sequence is TGTGCCAGCAGCGCGTCCGAGAATTACAATGAGCAGTTCTTC.

V and J are TRBV28 and TRBJ1-1, with 11 nucleotides matching TRBD1. V shed 9 bases and J 3 bases; nucleotides not matched to a gene: 3. Looked up from germline, CDR1 is MDHEN and CDR2 is SYDVKM. The CDR3 length is 13 residues. CDR3 amino acids: CASGTGGHTEAFF. In nucleotides, the CDR3 is TGTGCCAGTGGGACAGGGGGGCACACTGAAGCTTTCTTT.

V gene TRBV19 combines with J gene TRBJ2-1; TRBD1 matches at 9 bases. Germline CDR1 LNHDA, CDR2 SQIVND (reference sequence). The CDR3 sequence is 15 residues long. V trimming: 5 bases; J trimming: 3 bases; junction bases outside the gene matches: 5. The CDR3 protein is CASSLGQGYYNEQFF. The DNA of the CDR3 is TGTGCCAGTAGTTTGGGACAGGGATACTACAATGAGCAGTTCTTC.

The genes are TRBV5-1 and TRBJ2-5, with 10 bases that match TRBD2. Losses at the gene ends were 1 base for V and 6 bases for J; bases not matched to a gene: 6. Germline assignment: CDR1 SGHRS and CDR2 YFSETQ. The CDR3 has 15 residues. The CDR3 region is CASSLTSGDHQTQYF. The CDR3 DNA reads TGCGCCAGCAGCTTGACTAGCGGGGATCATCAGACCCAGTACTTC.

This chain connects TRBV7-8 to TRBJ2-7; weak D call: TRBD2 (7 bases). V shed 2 bases and J shed 6 bases, with 29 bases lying between them. The CDR3 contains 19 residues. The germline V gene encodes CDR1 SGHVS and CDR2 FQNEAQ. The CDR3 sequence: CASSLLGEGITGYGGEQYF. In DNA, the CDR3 is TGTGCCAGCAGCTTATTGGGGGAGGGGATAACAGGGTATGGTGGCGAGCAGTACTTC.